The following is a T cell receptor (beta chain) sequence with its context. Its antigen is undetermined. Sequencing used immunoSEQ multiplex PCR; TCRdb keeps in-frame clones, though not all of them. The sample has about 130,000 clones, 80% to 90% seen once. The record originates from a study of T cell responses to AZD1222 COVID-19 vaccine. Overall study results and limits: The study sampled repertoires only after the peak T cell response. Unmutated variant regions are reportedly targeted by nearly half of spike-specific TCRs. A mostly white British donor set with more females was recruited, and clonal diversity was possibly underestimated.

The V gene end was trimmed by 5 bases and the J gene end by 3 bases; junction bases not matched to a gene: 9. Germline V lookup: CDR1 GTSNPN, CDR2 SVGIG (reference sequence). This CDR3 is 15 amino acids long. The sample here was peripheral blood, taken 28 days after the second AZD1222 dose. This TCR was recovered from an adult who received the AZD1222 COVID-19 vaccine. The rearrangement links TRBV30 to TRBJ2-1, with 8 bases that match TRBD1. The CDR3 protein is CAWGSPGQGYNEQFF. As DNA, the CDR3 is TGTGCCTGGGGATCCCCCGGACAGGGCTACAATGAGCAGTTCTTC. The full variable domain, rest sourced from reference TRBV30 and TRBJ2-1, is SQTIHQWPATLVQPVGSPLSLECTVEGTSNPNLYWYRQAAGRGLQLLFYSVGIGQISSEVPQNLSASRPQDRQFILSSKKLLLSDSGFYLCAWGSPGQGYNEQFFGPGTRLTVL.